This T cell receptor beta chain appears in the sequencing data of a study of T cell responses to AZD1222 COVID-19 vaccine. TCRdb's table, derived via immunoSEQ multiplex PCR, lists solely in-frame clones and lacks some. The sample includes 100,000 to 120,000 clones, roughly 90% of them seen just once. Study-level findings and limits: Unmutated variant regions are reportedly the target of nearly half of TCRs that are spike-specific. There were repertoire samples only from the period after the peak T cell response.

Comments on this clone: Its cognate antigen is unknown.

The germline gives CDR1 SQVTM, CDR2 ANQGSEA. The CDR3 length is 16 residues. Deletions cut 6 bases from V and 0 bases from J, with 15 bases between. This clonotype originated in an adult who received the AZD1222 COVID-19 vaccine. Sequenced material: peripheral blood, taken 28 days after the second AZD1222 dose. This sequence joins TRBV29-1 and TRBJ2-6; D gene ambiguous. CDR3 DNA sequence: TGCAGCGTCACAGAGCTGTTAAGCTCTGGGGCCAACGTCCTGACTTTC. Translation: CSVTELLSSGANVLTF.